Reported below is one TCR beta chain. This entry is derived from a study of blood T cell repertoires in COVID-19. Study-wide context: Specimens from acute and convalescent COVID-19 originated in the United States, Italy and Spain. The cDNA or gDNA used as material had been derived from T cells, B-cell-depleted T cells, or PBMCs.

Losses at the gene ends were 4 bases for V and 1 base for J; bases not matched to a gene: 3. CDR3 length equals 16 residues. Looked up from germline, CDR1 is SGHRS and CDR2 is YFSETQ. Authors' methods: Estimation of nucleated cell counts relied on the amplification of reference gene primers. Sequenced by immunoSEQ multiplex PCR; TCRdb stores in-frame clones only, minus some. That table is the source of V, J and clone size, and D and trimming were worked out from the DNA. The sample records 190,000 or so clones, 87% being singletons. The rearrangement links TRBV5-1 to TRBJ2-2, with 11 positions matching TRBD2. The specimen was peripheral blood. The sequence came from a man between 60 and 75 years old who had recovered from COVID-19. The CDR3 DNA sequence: TGCGCCAGCAGCATCGGACTAGCGGGGAACACCGGGGAGCTGTTTTTT. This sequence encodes CASSIGLAGNTGELFF.